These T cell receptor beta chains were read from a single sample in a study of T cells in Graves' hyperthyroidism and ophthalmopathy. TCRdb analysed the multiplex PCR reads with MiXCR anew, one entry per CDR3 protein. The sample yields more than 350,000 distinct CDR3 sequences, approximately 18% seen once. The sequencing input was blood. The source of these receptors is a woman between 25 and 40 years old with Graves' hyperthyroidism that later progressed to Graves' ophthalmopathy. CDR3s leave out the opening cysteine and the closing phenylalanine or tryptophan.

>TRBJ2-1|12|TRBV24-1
ATSDLGYTDEQF
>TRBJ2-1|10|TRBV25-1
ASRLRGHEQF
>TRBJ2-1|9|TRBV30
AWADYNEQF
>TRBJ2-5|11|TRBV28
ASTRIYQETQY
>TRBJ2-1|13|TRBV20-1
SATNPGPLGDEQF
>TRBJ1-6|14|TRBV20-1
SARVRDEVEGSPLH
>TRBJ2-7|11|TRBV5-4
ASSGGLTYEQY
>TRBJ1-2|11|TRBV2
ASSERQVYGYT
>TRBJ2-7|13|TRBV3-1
ASSQVYLASGEQY
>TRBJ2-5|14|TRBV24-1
ATSDRASGSSETQY
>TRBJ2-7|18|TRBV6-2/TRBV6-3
ASSYSSTGLAGGPPLEQY
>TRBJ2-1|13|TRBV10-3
AISEWLAEDNEQF
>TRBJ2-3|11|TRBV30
AWNGLLMDTQY
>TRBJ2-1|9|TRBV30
AWSADNEQF
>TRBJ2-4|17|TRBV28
ASSPPTSGLPLAKNIQY
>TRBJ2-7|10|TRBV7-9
ASSLVTNEQY
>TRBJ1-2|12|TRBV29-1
SVEKGSPNYGYT
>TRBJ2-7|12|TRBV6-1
ASRVTYSSSEQY